The rows below give T cell receptor beta chains drawn from one sample of a study of shared clonotypes between healthy human individuals. Sequenced by immunoSEQ multiplex PCR; TCRdb stores in-frame clones only, minus some. Of about 340,000 clones listed, more than 60% are singletons. Sequenced material: memory CD4+ T cells sorted from blood. These receptors were taken from a man aged 25-40 years in good health. Each CDR3 is given with its conserved first and last residue. A D gene is named only where the DNA matches it firmly. The listing skips clone size in some rows; elsewhere it reads once, few, many or a size class.

size,D,J,V,CDR3,DNA
.,TRBD2,TRBJ2-1,TRBV5-4,CASSLEGLGVYNEQFF,TGTGCCAGCAGCTTGGAGGGACTAGGAGTATACAATGAGCAGTTCTTC
.,TRBD2,TRBJ2-3,TRBV5-1,CASSSSGEIDTQYF,TGCGCCAGCAGCTCTAGCGGAGAAATAGATACGCAGTATTTT
few,.,TRBJ1-1,TRBV4-1,CASSQGFSLNTEAFF,TGCGCCAGCAGCCAAGGATTCTCGTTGAACACTGAAGCTTTCTTT
.,TRBD2,TRBJ2-5,TRBV19,CASSPTSGKETQYF,TGTGCCAGTAGTCCGACTAGCGGGAAAGAGACCCAGTACTTC
.,.,TRBJ1-1,TRBV27,CASSNRVTEAFF,TGTGCCAGCTCCAACAGGGTCACTGAAGCTTTCTTT
.,.,TRBJ2-7,TRBV11-1,CASSSETNRDEQYF,TGTGCCAGCAGCTCTGAGACTAACCGAGACGAGCAGTACTTC
.,.,TRBJ2-5,TRBV18,CASSPIYTGMGETQYF,TGTGCCAGCTCACCGATTTATACAGGGATGGGAGAGACCCAGTACTTC
once,TRBD1,TRBJ2-2,TRBV5-1,CASSALQGGGGELFF,TGCGCCAGCAGCGCACTACAGGGGGGCGGCGGGGAGCTGTTTTTT
few,TRBD2,TRBJ2-7,TRBV2,CASSLRSSGSYEQYF,TGTGCCAGCAGTTTGAGGAGTAGCGGGAGTTACGAGCAGTACTTC
.,.,TRBJ2-1,TRBV2,CASSAGTYNEQFF,TGTGCCAGCAGTGCGGGGACCTACAATGAGCAGTTCTTC
.,.,TRBJ2-5,TRBV5-1,CASSRPGIETQYF,TGCGCCAGCAGTAGACCGGGGATAGAGACCCAGTACTTC
.,TRBD1,TRBJ1-2,TRBV27,CASSLRYSDRGHGYTF,TGTGCCAGCAGTTTAAGGTATTCGGACAGGGGCCATGGCTACACCTTC
.,TRBD1,TRBJ2-7,TRBV5-1,CASSPQGAYEQYF,TGCGCCAGCAGCCCCCAGGGGGCCTACGAGCAGTACTTC
few,TRBD1,TRBJ2-7,TRBV5-1,CASSLGDRISYEQYF,TGCGCCAGCAGCTTGGGGGACAGGATCTCCTACGAGCAGTACTTC
.,TRBD2,TRBJ2-7,TRBV5-1,CASSFSGVARLAGIEYEQYF,TGCGCCAGCAGCTTTTCGGGAGTAGCTCGACTAGCGGGAATTGAGTACGAGCAGTACTTC
.,TRBD1,TRBJ1-2,TRBV6-1,CASSEIGQGSSLDWVYGYTF,TGTGCCAGCAGTGAAATTGGACAGGGGTCGTCCCTCGATTGGGTCTATGGCTACACCTTC
.,.,TRBJ1-5,TRBV19,CASTPGHRTNQPQHF,TGTGCCAGTACCCCAGGGCACAGGACAAATCAGCCCCAGCATTTT
.,TRBD1,TRBJ1-2,TRBV7-2,CASSSGTGRSYTF,TGTGCCAGCAGCTCCGGGACAGGGAGGAGCTACACCTTC
.,TRBD2,TRBJ2-7,TRBV5-4,CASSLQLAGAEQYF,TGTGCCAGCAGCTTGCAACTAGCGGGAGCCGAGCAGTACTTC
.,TRBD1,TRBJ1-1,TRBV5-1,CASSDPRQGDTEAFF,TGCGCCAGCAGCGATCCGAGACAGGGGGACACTGAAGCTTTCTTT
.,TRBD2,TRBJ2-3,TRBV11-3,CASSHGGDTQYF,TGTGCCAGCAGTCACGGGGGGGATACGCAGTATTTT
.,TRBD1,TRBJ1-2,TRBV27,CASRPWTGGALYGYTF,TGTGCCAGCAGACCTTGGACAGGGGGCGCATTATATGGCTACACCTTC
.,TRBD2,TRBJ2-1,TRBV7-6,CASSMTSVQFF,TGTGCCAGCAGCATGACTAGCGTACAGTTCTTC
.,.,TRBJ2-5,TRBV5-1,CASSFYGGTEETQYF,TGCGCCAGCAGCTTTTATGGGGGAACCGAGGAGACCCAGTACTTC
.,.,TRBJ1-1,TRBV7-2,CASSLERTGTEAFF,TGTGCCAGCAGCTTAGAAAGGACCGGAACTGAAGCTTTCTTT
.,TRBD1,TRBJ2-1,TRBV11-2,CASSRGTGGYNEQFF,TGTGCCAGCAGCCGAGGGACAGGGGGGTACAATGAGCAGTTCTTC
.,.,TRBJ2-5,TRBV14,CASSPTRTLLRYF,TGTGCCAGCAGTCCGACTAGGACCCTACTCCGGTACTTC
.,TRBD1,TRBJ1-2,TRBV28,CASSLPGQGQWGYTF,TGTGCCAGCAGCCTCCCGGGACAGGGCCAGTGGGGCTACACCTTC
.,.,TRBJ2-5,TRBV6-1,CASSDHAPLEQYF,TGTGCCAGCAGTGATCACGCCCCCTTGGAGCAGTACTTC
.,.,TRBJ1-5,TRBV19,CASSPHVTGIGQPQHF,TGTGCCAGTAGTCCTCACGTCACAGGGATCGGTCAGCCCCAGCATTTT
.,.,TRBJ2-7,TRBV6-5,CASRTSPPFYEQYF,TGTGCCAGCAGGACCTCCCCTCCGTTTTACGAGCAGTACTTC
.,TRBD2,TRBJ2-7,TRBV28,CASITPGTSAYEQYF,TGTGCCAGCATTACCCCCGGGACTAGCGCCTACGAGCAGTACTTC
.,TRBD2,TRBJ2-3,TRBV5-1,CASRPSGLGDTQYF,TGCGCCAGCAGACCTAGCGGTCTGGGGGATACGCAGTATTTT
.,.,TRBJ2-1,TRBV6-1,CASRQLVAYNEQFF,TGTGCCAGCCGACAACTCGTAGCCTACAATGAGCAGTTCTTC
.,.,TRBJ2-3,TRBV7-2,CASSFYTDTQYF,TGTGCCAGCAGCTTTTATACAGATACGCAGTATTTT
few,.,TRBJ1-3,TRBV19,CASSNLRDGRGNTIYF,TGTGCCAGTAGTAACCTCCGGGACGGTCGTGGAAACACCATATATTTT
.,TRBD1,TRBJ2-7,TRBV7-8,CASSILDGGTGEQYF,TGTGCCAGCAGCATATTGGATGGGGGGACAGGCGAGCAGTACTTC
.,.,TRBJ1-2,TRBV25-1,CASSEYAGATYGYTF,TGTGCCAGCAGTGAATATGCCGGGGCCACCTATGGCTACACCTTC
few,.,TRBJ2-3,TRBV5-4,CASSKGGHNTDTQYF,TGTGCCAGCAGCAAGGGGGGACATAACACAGATACGCAGTATTTT
.,.,TRBJ2-6,TRBV11-2,CASSRTRPEPGANVLTF,TGTGCCAGCAGCAGAACCCGCCCGGAGCCTGGGGCCAACGTCCTGACTTTC
once,.,TRBJ2-7,TRBV5-8,CASSFWSGTSRPNEQYF,TGTGCCAGCAGCTTTTGGAGTGGTACATCACGGCCCAACGAGCAGTACTTC
once,.,TRBJ2-7,TRBV6-5,CASSYSSSYEQYF,TGTGCCAGCAGTTACTCGAGTTCTTACGAGCAGTACTTC
.,.,TRBJ1-3,TRBV10-3,CAISDRGGNTIYF,TGTGCCATCAGTGACAGGGGTGGAAACACCATATATTTT